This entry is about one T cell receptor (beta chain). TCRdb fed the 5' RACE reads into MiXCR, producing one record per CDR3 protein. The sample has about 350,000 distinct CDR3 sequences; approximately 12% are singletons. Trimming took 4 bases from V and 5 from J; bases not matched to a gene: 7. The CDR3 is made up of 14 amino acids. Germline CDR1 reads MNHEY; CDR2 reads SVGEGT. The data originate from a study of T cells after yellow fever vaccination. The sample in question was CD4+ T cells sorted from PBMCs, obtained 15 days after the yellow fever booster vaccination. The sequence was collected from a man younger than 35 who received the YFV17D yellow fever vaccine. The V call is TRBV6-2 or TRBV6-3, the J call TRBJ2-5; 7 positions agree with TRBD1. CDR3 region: CASSSRQGVETQYF. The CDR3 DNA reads TGTGCCAGCAGTTCCCGACAGGGTGTGGAGACCCAGTACTTC.